Below are 14 T cell receptor beta chains sequenced from a single sample in a study of T-cell reconstitution after alpha-beta-depleted transplantation in children. Using unique molecular identifiers, the investigators prepared the TCRbeta library. TCRdb redid the calling of the PCR reads with MiXCR, one entry per CDR3 protein. The data contain 600,000 to 700,000 distinct CDR3 sequences, approximately 17% of them singletons. Material: PBMCs from the stem cell graft donor, obtained from the stem cell graft. The receptors were sampled from a human donor who donated a stem cell graft to a child with acute myeloid leukemia.

This clonotype was observed many times. V usage is TRBV7-2 and J usage is TRBJ2-1, with 9 positions matching TRBD1. The V segment lost 5 bases and the J segment 9 bases; nucleotides outside the gene matches: 8. CDR3 length: 14 residues. CDR1 SGHTA and CDR2 FQGNSA come from the germline V gene. The CDR3 is CASSPGTGLGEQFF. CDR3 in DNA: TGTGCCAGCAGCCCAGGGACAGGGCTTGGTGAGCAGTTCTTC.

The rearrangement joins TRBV6-2 or TRBV6-3 to TRBJ1-2; the D is unclear. Germline-derived CDR1 and CDR2 are MNHEY and SVGEGT. CDR3 length: 12 residues. Trimming cost V 6 bases and J 6 bases, with 11 bases left between them. The CDR3 DNA sequence: TGTGCCAGCAGACGGGGTTTCGATGGCTACACCTTC. Its protein is CASRRGFDGYTF.

This clonotype was counted only a few times. The chain recombines TRBV11-1 with TRBJ1-1, with D uncertain. Trimming cost V 5 bases and J 6 bases, with 16 bases left between them. The CDR3 extends over 14 amino acids. Germline-derived CDR1 and CDR2 are SGHAT and FQDESV (reference sequence). CDR3 protein: CASSPPELGPEAFF. The CDR3 DNA reads TGTGCCAGCAGCCCCCCAGAGTTGGGTCCTGAAGCTTTCTTT.

This clonotype has a handful of counts. This chain links TRBV20-1 with TRBJ1-1; 7 nucleotides match TRBD1. The CDR3 contains 17 residues. Germline V CDR1 and CDR2: DFQATT, SNEGSKA (reference sequence). V lost 7 bases to trimming and J lost 1 base; unmatched junction nucleotides: 18. CDR3 residues: CSGPSWDRGGENTEAFF. DNA of the CDR3: TGCAGTGGCCCTTCCTGGGACCGAGGGGGCGAGAACACTGAAGCTTTCTTT.

This clonotype has a count of ten or more. The chain carries TRBV7-6 and TRBJ2-1; either TRBD1 or TRBD2 may supply D (7 bases each). CDR3 size: 14 residues. Germline CDR1 reads SGHVS; CDR2 reads FNYEAQ. V dropped 0 bases and J dropped 9 bases, with 12 bases sitting between them. The CDR3 DNA reads TGTGCCAGCAGCTTAGCGGGAGGGGGCATTGAGCAGTTCTTC. Translating gives CASSLAGGGIEQFF.

This clonotype was observed a handful of times. The chain is built from TRBV7-2 and TRBJ1-2; D perhaps matches TRBD1 (5 bases). The germline V and J ends were trimmed by 0 bases and 5 bases, with 10 bases remaining between them. Germline V gene sequence: CDR1 SGHTA, CDR2 FQGNSA. The CDR3 contains 14 residues. CDR3 nucleotide sequence: TGTGCCAGCAGCTTAGCAGGGGATTCTTATGGCTACACCTTC. It yields the protein CASSLAGDSYGYTF.

This sequence joins TRBV7-9 and TRBJ2-1; TRBD1 or TRBD2 may be the D gene (5 bases each). V was shortened by 4 bases and J by 2 bases, with 12 bases between the two germline ends. Germline assignment: CDR1 SEHNR and CDR2 FQNEAQ (reference sequence). The CDR3 is 15 residues long. DNA of the CDR3: TGTGCCAGCAGCTCGCCTATGGGGGCCTACAATGAGCAGTTCTTC. It is translated as CASSSPMGAYNEQFF.

The chain recombines TRBV7-2 with TRBJ2-3; tentatively, D is TRBD1 (6 bases). The CDR3 has 12 residues. V was pared by 8 bases and J by 6 bases, with 12 bases between. Germline assignment: CDR1 SGHTA and CDR2 FQGNSA. The CDR3, as DNA: TGTGCCAGCCAAGGGGGAACGGATACGCAGTATTTT. It codes for CASQGGTDTQYF.

This clonotype was found a few times. The rearrangement links TRBV18 to TRBJ2-1; 12 positions agree with TRBD2. The CDR3 contains 15 residues. V gave up 3 bases and J gave up 7 bases; unmatched junction bases: 4. From germline, CDR1 is KGHSH and CDR2 LQKENI. The chain's CDR3 is CASSPKLAGGNEQFF. CDR3 coding DNA: TGTGCCAGCTCACCGAAACTAGCGGGGGGAAATGAGCAGTTCTTC.

V is TRBV20-1 and J is TRBJ1-5, with a possible D match to TRBD1 (5 bases). Germline CDR1 reads DFQATT; CDR2 reads SNEGSKA (reference sequence). The CDR3 consists of 15 residues. The ends were cut back, 6 bases at V and 0 bases at J, with 15 bases in the middle. The CDR3 protein is CSALSRGYSNQPQHF. CDR3 bases: TGCAGTGCCCTGTCGAGGGGTTATAGCAATCAGCCCCAGCATTTT.

This clonotype was counted many times. The chain combines TRBV7-2 with TRBJ2-1; 8 bases align to TRBD2. Germline-derived CDR1 and CDR2 are SGHTA and FQGNSA. Unmatched junction bases numbered 5, after V lost 5 bases and J lost 8 bases. This CDR3 has 13 residues. The CDR3 bases are TGTGCCAGCAGCCGTCAACTAGCGGATGAGCAGTTCTTC. Protein: CASSRQLADEQFF.

This clonotype was seen repeatedly, ten times or more. The chain has TRBV18 and TRBJ1-5; D unclear. This CDR3 is 14 amino acids long. Looked up from germline, CDR1 is KGHSH and CDR2 is LQKENI. V lost 3 bases and J lost 0, with 6 bases in between. The chain's CDR3 is CASSPDGSNQPQHF. DNA for the CDR3: TGTGCCAGCTCACCCGACGGTAGCAATCAGCCCCAGCATTTT. Full variable domain (missing parts from reference TRBV18 and TRBJ1-5): NAGVMQNPRHLVRRRGQEARLRCSPMKGHSHVYWYRQLPEEGLKFMVYLQKENIIDESGMPKERFSAEFPKEGPSILRIQQVVRGDSAAYFCASSPDGSNQPQHFGDGTRLSIL.

V gene TRBV10-3 combines with J gene TRBJ1-1; maybe TRBD1 (6 bases). V lost 8 bases, J lost 1 base, and 14 bases lay in between. The CDR3 is 14 amino acids. Looked up from germline, CDR1 is ENHRY and CDR2 is SYGVKD. The CDR3 bases are TGTGCCATCTCCCAAAGGACAGAGAACACTGAAGCTTTCTTT. Protein: CAISQRTENTEAFF.

This clonotype has a handful of counts. The CDR3: CASSLEAGRNEKLFF. The CDR3 region has the DNA TGTGCCAGCAGCTTAGAGGCAGGCCGTAATGAAAAACTGTTTTTT. This chain joins TRBV7-2 and TRBJ1-4; D gene uncertain. This CDR3 region has 15 residues. Looked up from germline, CDR1 is SGHTA and CDR2 is FQGNSA. Trimming left V 1 base short and J 4 bases short, with 10 bases between.